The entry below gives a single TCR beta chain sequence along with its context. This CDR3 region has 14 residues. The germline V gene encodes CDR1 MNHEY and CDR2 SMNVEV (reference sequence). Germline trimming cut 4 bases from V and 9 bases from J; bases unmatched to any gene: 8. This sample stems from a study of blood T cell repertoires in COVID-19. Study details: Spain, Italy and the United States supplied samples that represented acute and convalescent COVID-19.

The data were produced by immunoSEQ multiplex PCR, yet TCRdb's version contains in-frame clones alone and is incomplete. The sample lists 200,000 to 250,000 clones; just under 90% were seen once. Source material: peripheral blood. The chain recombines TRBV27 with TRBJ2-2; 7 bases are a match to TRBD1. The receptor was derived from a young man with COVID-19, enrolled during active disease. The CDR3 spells CASSSRQGWRELFF. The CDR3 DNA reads TGTGCCAGCAGTTCCAGACAGGGTTGGAGGGAGCTGTTTTTT.